These 23 T cell receptor beta chains were all obtained from the same sample, sequenced in a study of technical replicates of blood from several donors. This table comes from immunoSEQ multiplex PCR, and its TCRdb copy is limited to in-frame clones, with some not included. Among about 76,000 clones, approximately 97% were seen once, and the ten largest hold over 0.2%. Material for sequencing was T cells isolated from PBMCs. These TCRs come from a human donor in good health.

This chain uses TRBV7-8 with TRBJ2-7, with no clear D. The V end lost 0 bases, the J end lost 5 bases, and 11 bases lay between the germline ends. The CDR3 contains 14 residues. Germline CDR1 and CDR2: SGHVS and FQNEAQ. The CDR3 spells CASSLAAVPDEQYF. The CDR3, as DNA: TGTGCCAGCAGCTTAGCTGCGGTCCCGGACGAGCAGTACTTC.

The V gene is TRBV20-1, the J gene TRBJ1-2, with a possible D match to TRBD1 (6 bases). V lost 7 bases to trimming and J lost 5 bases, with 11 bases between them. CDR3 length: 11 amino acids. Germline CDR1 reads DFQATT; CDR2 reads SNEGSKA (reference sequence). The CDR3 is CSEGGIYGYTF. CDR3 DNA: TGCAGTGAGGGGGGGATTTATGGCTACACCTTC.

This chain joins TRBV2 and TRBJ1-5, with D possibly being TRBD1 (6 bases). The CDR3 covers 15 residues. In germline, CDR1 is SNHLY, CDR2 FYNNEI. V was cut by 6 bases and J by 5 bases, with 17 bases left in between. The CDR3 DNA is TGTGCCAGCAGCGAAAGACAGGCTAGATATCAGCCCCAGCATTTT. Protein sequence: CASSERQARYQPQHF.

As for this clone: This same CDR3 is encoded by further DNA sequences in the sample. This sequence joins TRBV5-1 and TRBJ2-2; no reliable D call. This CDR3 is built from 14 residues. The V gene's germline CDR1 is SGHRS and CDR2 YFSETQ. Trimming shortened V by 0 bases and J by 1 base, and 4 bases separated the two germline ends. CDR3 loop: CASSLGQNTGELFF. In DNA, the CDR3 is TGCGCCAGCAGCTTGGGACAGAACACCGGGGAGCTGTTTTTT.

V and J are TRBV2 and TRBJ2-7, with 8 bases aligning to TRBD1. CDR1 is SNHLY and CDR2 is FYNNEI in the germline V gene. J gave up 4 bases and V 6 bases, and 11 bases lay outside the gene matches. The CDR3 is 15 residues long. CDR3 region: CASRKDRELPYEQYF. CDR3 bases: TGTGCCAGCAGGAAGGACAGGGAACTACCTTACGAGCAGTACTTC.

J is TRBJ1-2 and V is TRBV16; 9 nucleotides line up with TRBD1. Per germline, CDR1 KGHSY and CDR2 FQNENV. This CDR3 comprises 17 residues. J was trimmed by 5 bases and V by 4 bases; bases with no gene match: 14. The CDR3 region is CASSLTGQGRSRYGYTF. In nucleotides, the CDR3 is TGTGCCAGCAGCCTTACGGGACAGGGAAGGTCTAGGTATGGCTACACCTTC. Using reference TRBV16 and TRBJ1-2 for the parts outside the CDR3, the full variable domain is GEEVAQTPKHLVRGEGQKAKLYCAPIKGHSYVFWYQQVLKNEFKFLISFQNENVFDETGMPKERFSAKCLPNSPCSLEIQATKLEDSAVYFCASSLTGQGRSRYGYTFGSGTRLTVV.

The chain links TRBV6-1 to TRBJ2-1; 11 positions agree with TRBD2. The CDR3 has 15 residues. J lost 10 bases, V lost 6 bases, and 11 bases had no gene match. Germline V lookup: CDR1 MNHNS, CDR2 SASEGT. Written as DNA, the CDR3 is TGTGCCAGCAGGCGCCCTAGCGGGAGGCTCGGCGAGCAGTTCTTC. It is translated as CASRRPSGRLGEQFF.

This chain links TRBV29-1 with TRBJ2-5; D not resolved. The V end lost 1 base, the J end lost 0 bases, and 6 bases lay between the germline ends. The germline V gene encodes CDR1 SQVTM and CDR2 ANQGSEA. This CDR3 is 13 amino acids long. The CDR3 spells CSVEGGYQETQYF. CDR3 nucleotides: TGCAGCGTTGAAGGCGGTTACCAAGAGACCCAGTACTTC.

This chain connects TRBV4-1 to TRBJ1-6; TRBD1 matches at 7 bases. Germline values: CDR1 MGHRA, CDR2 YSYEKL. The CDR3 runs to 17 residues. V lost 1 base to trimming and J lost 7 bases; unmatched junction nucleotides: 10. CDR3 loop: CASSQVSGIQGNSPLHF. Written as DNA, the CDR3 is TGCGCCAGCAGCCAAGTTTCAGGGATACAGGGGAATTCACCCCTCCACTTT.

CDR3: CASSADRGSTDTQYF. The DNA for the CDR3 is TGTGCCAGCAGCGCCGACAGGGGTAGCACAGATACGCAGTATTTT. The chain joins TRBV13 to TRBJ2-3; TRBD1 aligns across 8 bases. This CDR3 region has 15 residues. Trimming removed 5 bases from V and 0 bases from J; junction bases left unmatched: 4. Germline loops: CDR1 PRHDT, CDR2 FYEKMQ (reference sequence).

The chain carries TRBV7-2 and TRBJ1-2, with a tentative D call TRBD1 (5 bases). The CDR3 loop spans 14 amino acids. The germline V and J ends were trimmed by 3 bases and 2 bases, with 10 bases remaining between them. The germline V gene has CDR1 SGHTA and CDR2 FQGNSA. The CDR3 DNA reads TGTGCCAGCAGCTTTGGCGGGGCAAACTATGGCTACACCTTC. As protein: CASSFGGANYGYTF.

The V gene is TRBV9, the J gene TRBJ2-7; 8 positions match TRBD1. The CDR3 runs 14 residues. Per the germline V gene, CDR1 is SGDLS and CDR2 is YYNGEE. The trim removed 4 bases at V and 4 bases at J, leaving 7 bases unmatched. The CDR3, as DNA: TGTGCCAGCAGCCCCGGGACAGGAGATTACGAGCAGTACTTC. Amino acids: CASSPGTGDYEQYF. The full variable domain, with the rest looked up from reference TRBV9 and TRBJ2-7, is DSGVTQTPKHLITATGQRVTLRCSPRSGDLSVYWYQQSLDQGLQFLIQYYNGEERAKGNILERFSAQQFPDLHSELNLSSLELGDSALYFCASSPGTGDYEQYFGPGTRLTVT.

The rearrangement links TRBV5-1 to TRBJ1-1, with D perhaps TRBD1 (5 bases). This CDR3 spans 14 amino acids. Per germline, CDR1 SGHRS and CDR2 YFSETQ. V was clipped by 3 bases and J by 8 bases, with 17 bases between them. The CDR3 here is CASSYPGGTKEAFF. CDR3 coding DNA: TGCGCCAGCAGCTACCCCGGGGGGACCAAGGAAGCTTTCTTT.

The rearrangement links TRBV19 to TRBJ2-6; TRBD2 is a possible D gene (6 bases). The V gene lost 3 bases and the J gene lost 0 bases, with 15 bases spanning the gap. The germline CDR1 and CDR2 sequences are LNHDA and SQIVND (reference sequence). The CDR3 is made up of 18 amino acids. The CDR3 region has the DNA TGTGCCAGTAGTATCCCGGGACTCGGAGCCTCTGGGGCCAACGTCCTGACTTTC. Amino acids: CASSIPGLGASGANVLTF. The whole variable domain, filled in from reference TRBV19 and TRBJ2-6, reads DGGITQSPKYLFRKEGQNVTLSCEQNLNHDAMYWYRQDPGQGLRLIYYSQIVNDFQKGDIAEGYSVSREKKESFPLTVTSAQKNPTAFYLCASSIPGLGASGANVLTFGAGSRLTVL.

The chain joins TRBV11-3 to TRBJ1-2; D remains unclear. The CDR3 loop spans 12 amino acids. The germline gives CDR1 SGHNT, CDR2 YENEEA. V lost 8 bases and J 4 bases, leaving 11 bases between the germline ends. In nucleotides, the CDR3 is TGTGCCAGCTTCGGCGGCCTCTATGGCTACACCTTC. Translation gives CASFGGLYGYTF.

The chain has TRBV19 and TRBJ2-5; TRBD1 is a possible D gene (6 bases). The CDR3 is made up of 13 amino acids. V was pared by 5 bases and J by 7 bases, with 14 bases between. The germline V gene encodes CDR1 LNHDA and CDR2 SQIVND (reference sequence). The DNA for the CDR3 is TGTGCCAGTAGTTCCGGGACATTGGCGACCCAGTACTTC. It encodes CASSSGTLATQYF.

V gene TRBV4-1 combines with J gene TRBJ2-7; D call uncertain. The CDR3 runs 16 residues. V was clipped by 0 bases and J by 7 bases, with 19 bases between them. Germline CDR1 and CDR2: MGHRA and YSYEKL. The CDR3 region is CASSQEWAASRKEQYF. CDR3 in DNA: TGCGCCAGCAGCCAAGAGTGGGCCGCATCCCGGAAAGAGCAGTACTTC.

This chain connects TRBV6-1 to TRBJ2-7, with 8 nucleotides matching TRBD2. The CDR3 extends over 15 amino acids. V gave up 5 bases and J gave up 4 bases; unmatched junction bases: 10. Germline values: CDR1 MNHNS, CDR2 SASEGT. The CDR3 is CASSSRQVAGYEQYF. The CDR3, as DNA: TGTGCCAGCAGTTCCCGACAGGTAGCGGGGTACGAGCAGTACTTC.

This clone was recorded only once. This rearrangement joins TRBV5-1 to TRBJ1-2; D unresolved. Germline CDR1 and CDR2: SGHRS and YFSETQ. Trimming stripped 0 bases from V and 7 bases from J, with 22 bases between. This CDR3 region has 17 residues. The CDR3 DNA follows: TGCGCCAGCAGCTTGGGCTTTTCGGTAGGGAGATACTCTGGCTACACCTTC. It codes for CASSLGFSVGRYSGYTF.

This clone was observed once. DNA for the CDR3: TGTGCCAGCAGCCCCGGGACTAGCGGGAGCTACGAGCAGTACTTC. It specifies CASSPGTSGSYEQYF. V and J are TRBV11-3 and TRBJ2-7; the match to TRBD2 covers 14 bases. Germline V gene lookup returns CDR1 SGHNT and CDR2 YENEEA. There are 15 residues in the CDR3. V shed 5 bases and J 3 bases; nucleotides not matched to a gene: 3.

The chain is built from TRBV18 and TRBJ1-2; 7 bases line up with TRBD1. V shed 4 bases and J 4 bases; nucleotides not matched to a gene: 9. The length of the CDR3 is 15 residues. Germline loops: CDR1 KGHSH, CDR2 LQKENI. The CDR3 is CASSQGLGQFYGYTF. The CDR3 DNA reads TGTGCCAGCTCACAAGGGTTGGGACAGTTCTATGGCTACACCTTC.

This chain links TRBV19 with TRBJ1-1; 12 bases line up with TRBD1. CDR1 is LNHDA and CDR2 is SQIVND in the germline V gene (reference sequence). V dropped 6 bases and J dropped 10; count of bases not matched to a gene: 12. There are 15 residues in the CDR3. In DNA form, the CDR3 reads TGTGCCAGTAGGGACGGGGGACAGGGGGCGAAGGGAGCTTTCTTT. It yields the protein CASRDGGQGAKGAFF. The complete variable domain, with remaining parts taken from reference TRBV19 and TRBJ1-1, reads DGGITQSPKYLFRKEGQNVTLSCEQNLNHDAMYWYRQDPGQGLRLIYYSQIVNDFQKGDIAEGYSVSREKKESFPLTVTSAQKNPTAFYLCASRDGGQGAKGAFFGQGTRLTVV.

This rearrangement joins TRBV4-2 to TRBJ2-1; possible D gene TRBD2, 6 bases. CDR1 is LGHNA and CDR2 is YNFKEQ in the germline V gene. CDR3 length: 14 residues. V was trimmed by 5 bases and J by 7 bases, leaving 15 bases between them. CDR3: CASSSTDYFNEQFF. The CDR3 region has the DNA TGTGCCAGCAGCTCGACGGACTATTTTAATGAGCAGTTCTTC.